This is a list of T cell receptor beta chains from one sample in a study of blood T cell repertoires in COVID-19. The table came from immunoSEQ multiplex PCR; TCRdb's copy has only in-frame clones and leaves some out. This sample has some 240,000 clones, with more than 65% found just once. What was sequenced was peripheral blood. Receptors originate from a man aged 45-65 years with active or convalescent COVID-19. Each CDR3 is given with its conserved first and last residue. D genes are given only for firm matches. Clone size is given for some rows only: seen once, a few or many times, or a class if the clone is expanded.

>TRBJ2-7|NA|TRBV11-2|NA
CASSLDGTYEQYF
TGTGCCAGCAGCTTAGACGGGACCTACGAGCAGTACTTC
>TRBJ1-1|NA|TRBV10-2|NA
CASSDWGGKSTEAFF
TGCGCCAGCAGTGATTGGGGGGGGAAAAGCACTGAAGCTTTCTTT
>TRBJ2-1|TRBD2|TRBV7-3|NA
CASSPNDAAGNISYNEQFF
TGTGCCAGCAGCCCAAACGATGCAGCGGGAAACATCTCCTACAATGAGCAGTTCTTC
>TRBJ2-2|NA|TRBV4-2|NA
CASSPGSSNTGELFF
TGTGCCAGCAGCCCGGGGTCCTCGAACACCGGGGAGCTGTTTTTT
>TRBJ2-1|TRBD2|TRBV29-1|NA
CSVAGFSGGNEQFF
TGCAGCGTTGCCGGGTTCAGCGGGGGCAATGAGCAGTTCTTC
>TRBJ1-3|NA|TRBV30|NA
CAWSRGDGNTIYF
TGTGCCTGGAGTCGGGGAGACGGAAACACCATATATTTT
>TRBJ1-4|NA|TRBV15|NA
CATNDRQNEKLFF
TGTGCCACCAACGACAGACAAAATGAAAAACTGTTTTTT
>TRBJ1-6|TRBD1|TRBV28|once
CASSTTGQGGYSPLHF
TGTGCCAGCAGCACCACCGGACAGGGAGGCTATTCACCCCTCCACTTT
>TRBJ2-5|TRBD1|TRBV7-2|NA
CASSWRTGVGETQYF
TGTGCCAGCAGCTGGCGGACAGGGGTGGGGGAGACCCAGTACTTC
>TRBJ2-1|NA|TRBV28|NA
CASRAGGSSYNEQFF
TGTGCCAGCAGGGCGGGCGGAAGCTCCTACAATGAGCAGTTCTTC
>TRBJ2-3|TRBD1|TRBV3-1/TRBV3-2|NA
CASSRDRARTDTQYF
TGTGCCAGCAGCCGGGACAGGGCCCGCACAGATACGCAGTATTTT
>TRBJ2-5|TRBD2|TRBV5-4|NA
CASSPGLAGGPGETQYF
TGTGCCAGCAGCCCGGGACTAGCGGGAGGGCCGGGCGAGACCCAGTACTTC
>TRBJ2-7|TRBD2|TRBV19|NA
CASSLLAGGEQYF
TGTGCCAGTAGTTTACTAGCGGGAGGCGAGCAGTACTTC
>TRBJ2-1|NA|TRBV4-1|NA
CASSQRGGAYNEQFF
TGCGCCAGCAGCCAAAGGGGGGGGGCGTACAATGAGCAGTTCTTC
>TRBJ2-7|TRBD2|TRBV18|NA
CASSYSGSDTYEQYF
TGTGCCAGCTCATATAGCGGGAGTGATACCTACGAGCAGTACTTC
>TRBJ1-6|TRBD1|TRBV15|once
CATSRSGQGSSPLHF
TGTGCCACCAGCAGATCCGGACAGGGGTCTTCACCCCTCCACTTT
>TRBJ2-2|NA|TRBV27|NA
CASSSSSRGELFF
TGTGCCAGCAGTTCGTCTAGCCGAGGGGAGCTGTTTTTT
>TRBJ1-2|TRBD1|TRBV18|NA
CASSPMTGGVDGYTF
TGTGCCAGCTCACCAATGACAGGGGGTGTCGATGGCTACACCTTC
>TRBJ1-5|TRBD1|TRBV2|NA
CASSDRQGDSNQPQHF
TGTGCCAGCAGTGACCGACAGGGAGATAGCAATCAGCCCCAGCATTTT
>TRBJ1-5|NA|TRBV5-1|NA
CASSLEGPPLGALHF
TGCGCCAGCAGCTTGGAAGGGCCCCCTCTGGGAGCTTTGCATTTT
>TRBJ1-3|NA|TRBV7-9|NA
CASSSGVGNTIYF
TGTGCCAGCAGCTCAGGGGTGGGAAACACCATATATTTT
>TRBJ1-3|TRBD1|TRBV18|NA
CASSPTQDRGNTIYF
TGTGCCAGCTCACCCACTCAGGACAGGGGGAACACCATATATTTT
>TRBJ2-1|TRBD1|TRBV6-5|NA
CASGGQGANNEQFF
TGTGCCAGCGGGGGACAGGGGGCGAACAATGAGCAGTTCTTC
>TRBJ1-5|TRBD1|TRBV4-1|NA
CASSPHPGTGGNQPQHF
TGCGCCAGCAGCCCCCACCCCGGGACAGGGGGTAATCAGCCCCAGCATTTT
>TRBJ2-3|TRBD2|TRBV7-2|once
CASSLAAGGSDTQYF
TGTGCCAGCAGCTTAGCGGCGGGGGGATCAGATACGCAGTATTTT
>TRBJ1-4|TRBD1|TRBV30|NA
CAWSVRDRAAGRKLFF
TGTGCCTGGAGTGTACGGGACAGGGCCGCGGGGAGAAAACTGTTTTTT
>TRBJ1-6|TRBD1|TRBV12-3/TRBV12-4|NA
CAGRSTGQAPLHF
TGTGCCGGGCGCTCGACAGGGCAGGCACCCCTCCACTTT
>TRBJ2-5|TRBD2|TRBV20-1|NA
CSASGTSGETQYF
TGCAGTGCTAGTGGGACTAGCGGAGAGACCCAGTACTTC
>TRBJ2-2|TRBD1|TRBV27|NA
CASSFGQGWNTGELFF
TGTGCCAGCAGTTTCGGACAGGGTTGGAACACCGGGGAGCTGTTTTTT
>TRBJ1-2|TRBD1|TRBV14|NA
CASSQDEQGIYGYTF
TGTGCCAGCAGCCAAGATGAACAGGGGATTTATGGCTACACCTTC
>TRBJ2-1|TRBD2|TRBV25-1|once
CASSEFRTSYSNEQFF
TGTGCCAGCAGTGAATTTAGGACTAGCTATAGCAATGAGCAGTTCTTC
>TRBJ2-7|NA|TRBV5-6|NA
CASSLQDNEQYF
TGTGCCAGCAGCCTACAGGATAATGAGCAGTACTTC
>TRBJ2-5|TRBD1|TRBV5-1|NA
CASSSGTAGETQYF
TGCGCCAGCAGCTCCGGGACAGCTGGGGAGACCCAGTACTTC
>TRBJ1-2|NA|TRBV28|few
CASSFAGEIYGYTF
TGTGCCAGCAGTTTTGCAGGGGAGATCTATGGCTACACCTTC
>TRBJ2-7|TRBD1|TRBV5-1|once
CASSLVVRGYEQYF
TGCGCCAGCAGCTTGGTTGTCAGGGGGTACGAGCAGTACTTC
>TRBJ1-1|NA|TRBV3-1/TRBV3-2|NA
CASSQDGGPNTEAFF
TGTGCCAGCAGCCAAGATGGAGGGCCGAACACTGAAGCTTTCTTT
>TRBJ2-1|NA|TRBV18|NA
CASSLPRGKADEQFF
TGTGCCAGCTCACTACCCCGCGGGAAAGCGGATGAGCAGTTCTTC
>TRBJ2-3|NA|TRBV7-2|few
CASSRPWRDTQYF
TGTGCCAGCAGCAGGCCCTGGCGGGATACGCAGTATTTT
>TRBJ1-2|NA|TRBV28|NA
CASSWTEYGYTF
TGTGCCAGCAGTTGGACAGAGTATGGCTACACCTTC
>TRBJ1-5|NA|TRBV28|many
CASFKRFGQPQHF
TGTGCCAGCTTTAAGCGTTTTGGTCAGCCCCAGCATTTT
>TRBJ1-2|NA|TRBV5-1|few
CASNLGVNYGYTF
TGCGCCAGCAACCTCGGAGTGAATTATGGCTACACCTTC
>TRBJ1-6|NA|TRBV12-3/TRBV12-4|NA
CASTGEQGSPLHF
TGTGCCAGCACAGGGGAGCAGGGTTCACCCCTCCACTTT
>TRBJ2-4|TRBD1|TRBV25-1|NA
CASSGTGKNIQYF
TGTGCCAGCAGTGGGACAGGGAAAAACATTCAGTACTTC
>TRBJ1-4|NA|TRBV7-2|NA
CASSLGRGEKLFF
TGTGCCAGCAGCTTGGGGAGGGGGGAAAAACTGTTTTTT
>TRBJ1-5|NA|TRBV4-1|NA
CASSQESGRGLNQPQHF
TGCGCCAGCAGCCAAGAGTCGGGTCGAGGGCTTAATCAGCCCCAGCATTTT
>TRBJ1-2|NA|TRBV5-1|NA
CASSFTGLRGYTF
TGCGCCAGCAGCTTCACAGGGTTGCGGGGCTACACCTTC
>TRBJ2-5|TRBD2|TRBV10-2|NA
CASSQTGTSGGQETQYF
TGCGCCAGCAGCCAGACCGGGACTAGCGGGGGGCAAGAGACCCAGTACTTC
>TRBJ1-1|NA|TRBV19|NA
CASSISASGGLNTEAFF
TGTGCCAGTAGTATATCGGCTTCCGGGGGGCTGAACACTGAAGCTTTCTTT
>TRBJ2-1|TRBD2|TRBV5-1|once
CASSSLAGVENEQFF
TGCGCCAGCAGCTCACTAGCGGGAGTTGAGAATGAGCAGTTCTTC
>TRBJ1-2|TRBD1|TRBV7-3|few
CASSLTAGPQGADGYTF
TGTGCCAGCAGCTTAACAGCGGGCCCCCAGGGGGCCGATGGCTACACCTTC
>TRBJ1-1|TRBD1|TRBV5-1|NA
CASSLGQGDGNTEAFF
TGCGCCAGCAGCCTGGGACAGGGGGACGGGAACACTGAAGCTTTCTTT